This T cell receptor (beta chain) comes out of a study of T cells in Graves' hyperthyroidism and ophthalmopathy. Background on the study: Peripheral blood was collected at initial diagnosis, before any treatment.

RNA transcripts provided the source from which TCR beta CDR3 regions were amplified. A first-round RT-PCR of the TCR CDR3 used the HTBI primer set. Via MiXCR, TCRdb re-called the multiplex PCR reads, giving one row per CDR3 protein. The sample has hundreds of thousands of distinct CDR3 sequences, around 15% seen once. Study-level findings and limits: The blood repertoire included most of the expanded thyroid clonotypes above 0.001.

To note about this clonotype: Its antigen is unidentified.

Each person with ophthalmopathy scored at least 3 on the Clinical Activity Score, reached NOSPECS grade 4 or higher, and had been ill under 3 months. This sample holds PBMCs from less than 13 ml fresh peripheral blood. Trimming at V came to 2 bases and at J to 5 bases, leaving 3 bases not matched to a gene. Germline V gene lookup returns CDR1 SEHNR and CDR2 FQNEAQ (reference sequence). The CDR3 has 14 residues. The sample taken for sequencing was blood. The sequence was collected from an older woman with Graves' ophthalmopathy. The V call is TRBV7-9, the J call TRBJ2-3, with TRBD1 matching over 8 bases. The CDR3 reads CASSLPQGVDTQYF. CDR3 bases: TGTGCCAGCAGCTTACCACAGGGGGTAGATACGCAGTATTTT.